This TCR beta chain was sequenced during a study of T cell responses to AZD1222 COVID-19 vaccine. Whole-study findings and limits: The reported proportion of spike-specific TCRs targeting unmutated variant regions was nearly half. Researchers took repertoire samples only after the peak T cell response had come. Elevations in Spike-specific TCR breadth and depth followed administration of two AZD1222 doses. Clonal diversity was possibly underestimated, and the donors were mostly white British, with more females.

Trimming left V 5 bases short and J 8 bases short, with 18 bases between. This CDR3 has 14 amino acids. Germline CDR1 and CDR2: LNHDA and SQIVND (reference sequence). Here immunoSEQ multiplex PCR was the method, and the copy in TCRdb shows in-frame clones only, minus some. The sample yields some 200,000 clones, roughly 91% seen once. Note on this clone: What it binds is unknown.

The chain employs TRBV19 and TRBJ1-1; D unclear. The receptor was isolated from an adult in good health. The source was peripheral blood, collected on day 0 of AZD1222 vaccination. CDR3 sequence reads: CASSGRREALEAFF. CDR3 nucleotides: TGTGCCAGTAGTGGTCGACGGGAGGCCCTAGAAGCTTTCTTT.